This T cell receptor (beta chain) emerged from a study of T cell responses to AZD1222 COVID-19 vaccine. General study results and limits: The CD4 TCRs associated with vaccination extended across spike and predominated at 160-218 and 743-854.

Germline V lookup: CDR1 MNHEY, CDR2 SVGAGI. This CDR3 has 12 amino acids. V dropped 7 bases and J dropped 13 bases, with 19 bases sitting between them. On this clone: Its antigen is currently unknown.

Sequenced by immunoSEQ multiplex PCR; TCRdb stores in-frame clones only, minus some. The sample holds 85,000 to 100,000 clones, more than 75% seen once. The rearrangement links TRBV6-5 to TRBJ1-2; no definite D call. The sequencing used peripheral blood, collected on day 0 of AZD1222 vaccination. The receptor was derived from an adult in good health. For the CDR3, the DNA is TGTGCCAGCACAGGCCCCACCGGTTTTGCCACCTTC. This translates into CASTGPTGFATF.